This TCR beta chain was recovered during a study of shared clonotypes between healthy human individuals. The assay was immunoSEQ multiplex PCR, and TCRdb's table has in-frame clones only and misses some. The table lists millions of clones, roughly 92% of them singletons, with about 0.13% in the top ten. Trimming removed 6 bases from V and 0 bases from J, with 13 bases in between. The CDR3 is 15 residues long. Germline lookup yields CDR1 SGHAT and CDR2 FQNNGV. The clonotype originates from a man between 18 and 35 years old in good health. The source material was naive CD4+ T cells sorted from blood. The subset was: CD45RA+ positively selected. V usage is TRBV11-2 and J usage is TRBJ2-3, with a weak D call TRBD1 (5 bases). The CDR3 here is CASSQGASSTDTQYF. CDR3 sequence (DNA): TGTGCCAGCAGTCAAGGGGCCTCTAGCACAGATACGCAGTATTTT. Using reference TRBV11-2 and TRBJ2-3 for the parts outside the CDR3, the full variable domain is EAGVAQSPRYKIIEKRQSVAFWCNPISGHATLYWYQQILGQGPKLLIQFQNNGVVDDSQLPKDRFSAERLKGVDSTLKIQPAKLEDSAVYLCASSQGASSTDTQYFGPGTRLTVL.